The entry below describes one TCR beta chain. Its specificity is not known. Germline V gives CDR1 ENHRY, CDR2 SYGVKD. The CDR3 is 16 residues long. J was trimmed by 2 bases and V by 4 bases; bases with no gene match: 10. Sample barcodes and UMIs were carried by the TCR alpha and TCR beta cDNA libraries that 5'RACE generated with constant-segment primers. TCRdb ran MiXCR on the 5' RACE reads and lists one entry per CDR3 protein. The repertoire holds approximately 270,000 distinct CDR3 sequences, with around 15% as singletons. This sample is part of a study of T-cell memory formation after mild COVID-19. Study observations and caveats: Cross-reactive memory appears to have joined, as suggested by some responding clones showing up in pre-infection memory. There was no confirmation that second-wave clones peaking on day 37 were SARS-CoV-2 specific. Contracting clones, day 15 to 85, had balanced CD4/CD8, and later expanders favored CD4+.

This chain joins TRBV10-3 and TRBJ2-7, with 8 bases identical to TRBD2. The sample consisted of PBMCs or a T cell subset sorted from them (not recorded which). This receptor was taken from a man between 18 and 35 years old who had mild COVID-19 (a few samples of this study predate the infection). Cell type and time point are not known. CDR3 sequence (DNA): TGTGCCATCAGTGCCGCCAGCGGGGGAAGGCCCTACGAGCAGTACGTC. It encodes CAISAASGGRPYEQYV.